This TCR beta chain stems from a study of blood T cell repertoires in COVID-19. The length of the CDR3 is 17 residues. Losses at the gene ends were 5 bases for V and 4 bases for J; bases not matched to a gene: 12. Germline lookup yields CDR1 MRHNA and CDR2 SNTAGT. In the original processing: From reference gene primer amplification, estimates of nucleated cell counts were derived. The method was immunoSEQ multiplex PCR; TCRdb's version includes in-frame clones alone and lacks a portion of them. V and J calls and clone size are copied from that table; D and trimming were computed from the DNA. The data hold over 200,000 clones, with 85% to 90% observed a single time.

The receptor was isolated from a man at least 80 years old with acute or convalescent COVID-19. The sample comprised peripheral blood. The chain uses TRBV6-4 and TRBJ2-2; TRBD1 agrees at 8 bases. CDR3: CASSSAPGGWGTGELFF. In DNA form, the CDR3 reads TGTGCCAGCAGTTCCGCCCCAGGGGGCTGGGGCACCGGGGAGCTGTTTTTT.